These 30 T cell receptor beta chains originate from one sample sequenced in a study of T cell repertoires in cytomegalovirus infection. These TCRs' antigens remain unknown. TCRdb itself ran the reads through MiXCR, one entry per CDR3 protein. This table holds around 310,000 distinct CDR3 sequences, almost 30% found once. This sample comprised cultured PBMCs, obtained from culture after CMV antigen stimulation. All receptors derive from a human donor in good health (CMV status not recorded). Some clones in this sample may be carry-over from other donors' samples.

This clonotype was seen repeatedly, ten times or more. The chain carries TRBV11-2 and TRBJ2-1; 12 positions agree with TRBD2. Germline CDR1 SGHAT, CDR2 FQNNGV. V trimming: 5 bases; J trimming: 8 bases; junction bases outside the gene matches: 10. CDR3 size: 16 residues. Here the CDR3 reads CASSPRLAGDWDEQFF. CDR3 coding DNA: TGTGCCAGCAGCCCGCGACTAGCGGGAGACTGGGATGAGCAGTTCTTC. Full variable domain (outside the CDR3, taken from reference TRBV11-2 and TRBJ2-1): EAGVAQSPRYKIIEKRQSVAFWCNPISGHATLYWYQQILGQGPKLLIQFQNNGVVDDSQLPKDRFSAERLKGVDSTLKIQPAKLEDSAVYLCASSPRLAGDWDEQFFGPGTRLTVL.

The chain employs TRBV6-2 or TRBV6-3 and TRBJ2-2; no firm D call. There are 14 residues in the CDR3. V lost 6 bases and J 5 bases, leaving 13 bases between the germline ends. The germline CDR1 and CDR2 sequences are MNHEY and SVGEGT. The CDR3 loop is CASSSGLPTGELFF. The CDR3 nucleotides read TGTGCCAGCAGCTCCGGCCTCCCTACCGGGGAGCTGTTTTTT.

V and J are TRBV12-5 and TRBJ1-1, with 9 positions matching TRBD1. The CDR3 length is 14 residues. V gave up 6 bases and J gave up 1 base; unmatched junction bases: 3. Looked up from germline, CDR1 is LGHNT and CDR2 is FRNRAP. CDR3 in DNA: TGTGCTAGTGGCGCGGGACAGGGGAACACTGAAGCTTTCTTT. This codes for CASGAGQGNTEAFF.

V gene TRBV29-1 combines with J gene TRBJ2-1; 11 bases map to TRBD1. The CDR3 sequence is 13 residues long. J gave up 8 bases and V 7 bases, and 7 bases lay outside the gene matches. The germline CDR1 and CDR2 sequences are SQVTM and ANQGSEA. CDR3 nucleotide sequence: TGCAGCGCCGGGGGACAGGGGGGAGATGAGCAGTTCTTC. Protein: CSAGGQGGDEQFF.

This chain connects TRBV7-4 to TRBJ2-1, with 14 bases matching TRBD2. From germline, CDR1 is SGHVT and CDR2 SQSDAQ. This CDR3 region has 17 residues. With 5 bases clipped from V and 8 bases from J, the junction kept 11 bases outside the gene matches. The CDR3: CASSRDGTSGSGYEQFF. The CDR3 DNA sequence: TGTGCCAGCAGCCGAGATGGGACTAGCGGGAGTGGGTATGAGCAGTTCTTC. The full variable domain, with the rest looked up from reference TRBV7-4 and TRBJ2-1, is GAGVSQSPRYKVAKRGRDVALRCDSISGHVTLYWYRQTLGQGSEVLTYSQSDAQRDKSGRPSGRFSAERPERSVSTLKIQRTEQGDSAVYLCASSRDGTSGSGYEQFFGPGTRLTVL.

The table lists this clonotype with many counts. The chain combines TRBV12-3 or TRBV12-4 with TRBJ1-1, with D unresolved. V was shortened by 6 bases and J by 8 bases, with 10 bases between the two germline ends. The CDR3 has 11 amino acids. This CDR3 reads CASSLDREAFF. The CDR3 nucleotides are TGTGCCAGCAGCCTCGATCGGGAAGCTTTCTTT.

This clonotype was seen more than once but under ten times. The V gene is TRBV12-3 or TRBV12-4, the J gene TRBJ1-1; no definite D call. The CDR3 consists of 14 residues. Deletions cut 7 bases from V and 5 bases from J, with 17 bases between. DNA for the CDR3: TGTGCCAGCATGAAAAGGGAGGTAGGAACTGAAGCTTTCTTT. Protein: CASMKREVGTEAFF.

This clonotype was seen a few times. The rearrangement links TRBV7-2 to TRBJ1-2; D possibly corresponds to TRBD1 (6 bases). CDR3 size: 15 residues. The germline V gene encodes CDR1 SGHTA and CDR2 FQGNSA. The V end was cut by 5 bases, the J end by 4 bases, with 17 bases between. The DNA of the CDR3 is TGTGCCAGCAGCCTAGGTGGCGGGGGGCTCTATGGCTACACCTTC. This codes for CASSLGGGGLYGYTF.

This clonotype was detected ten times or more. This rearrangement joins TRBV27 to TRBJ1-1; 8 nucleotides align to TRBD1. Trimming at V came to 5 bases and at J to 0 bases, leaving 5 bases not matched to a gene. Germline V gene sequence: CDR1 MNHEY, CDR2 SMNVEV (reference sequence). The CDR3 extends over 15 amino acids. The CDR3 DNA is TGTGCCAGCAGTGACGCAGGGGGCATGAACACTGAAGCTTTCTTT. Translated: CASSDAGGMNTEAFF.

The chain carries TRBV10-3 and TRBJ2-7, with 7 bases fitting TRBD2. The CDR3 runs to 16 residues. Trimming took 11 bases from V and 0 from J; bases not matched to a gene: 16. Germline-derived CDR1 and CDR2 are ENHRY and SYGVKD. CDR3 DNA sequence: TGTGCCTCCAGAGGGGCTAGCGGACCCGCCTCCTACGAGCAGTACTTC. Translated, it gives CASRGASGPASYEQYF.

This clonotype was seen at least ten times. One junction end does not reproduce the germline sequence, and a read error may be involved. This sequence joins TRBV7-2 and TRBJ1-2; D ambiguous. Per germline, CDR1 SGHTA and CDR2 FQGNSA. The CDR3 is made up of 13 amino acids. The CDR3, as DNA: TGCGCCAGCAGCTTGAGGGCTAACTATGGCTACACCTTC. The encoded protein is CASSLRANYGYTF. Full variable domain (rest looked up from reference TRBV7-2 and TRBJ1-2): GAGVSQSPSNKVTEKGKDVELRCDPISGHTALYWYRQSLGQGLEFLIYFQGNSAPDKSGLPSDRFSAERTGGSVSTLTIQRTQQEDSAVYLCASSLRANYGYTFGSGTRLTVV.

This chain uses TRBV11-1 with TRBJ2-1; D unresolved. Trimming took off 1 base at V and 9 bases at J, with 7 bases between the two ends. This CDR3 is 12 amino acids long. CDR1 is SGHAT and CDR2 is FQDESV in the germline V gene (reference sequence). The CDR3 DNA reads TGTGCCAGCAGCTTAGGAGTGCCTGAGCAGTTCTTC. Its protein is CASSLGVPEQFF.

This clonotype appeared many times. This chain uses TRBV7-2 with TRBJ1-1; D not resolved. V was clipped by 4 bases and J by 3 bases, with 9 bases between them. The V gene's germline CDR1 is SGHTA and CDR2 FQGNSA. The CDR3 length is 13 residues. CDR3 bases: TGTGCCAGCAGCTCCCTCATGTACACTGAAGCTTTCTTT. Encoded protein: CASSSLMYTEAFF.

In its sample, this clonotype was seen many times. The rearrangement links TRBV7-2 to TRBJ2-7; 9 positions match TRBD2. Losses at the gene ends were 1 base for V and 2 bases for J; bases not matched to a gene: 6. Germline V CDR1 and CDR2: SGHTA, FQGNSA. This CDR3 has 16 residues. The CDR3 coding sequence is TGTGCCAGCAGCTTAGGTGGCGGGAGGGGGCCCTACGAGCAGTACTTC. It encodes CASSLGGGRGPYEQYF.

The chain is built from TRBV7-9 and TRBJ1-2; tentatively, D is TRBD1 (5 bases). CDR3 length equals 13 residues. V shed 3 bases and J shed 6 bases, with 11 bases lying between them. Germline V CDR1 and CDR2: SEHNR, FQNEAQ (reference sequence). CDR3 in DNA: TGTGCCAGCAGCTTGGACACCGCGAATGGCTACACCTTC. It specifies CASSLDTANGYTF. The variable domain in full, with the rest retrieved from reference TRBV7-9 and TRBJ1-2, is DTGVSQNPRHKITKRGQNVTFRCDPISEHNRLYWYRQTLGQGPEFLTYFQNEAQLEKSRLLSDRFSAERPKGSFSTLEIQRTEQGDSAMYLCASSLDTANGYTFGSGTRLTVV.

The V and J genes are TRBV5-4 and TRBJ2-5; D may be TRBD2 (5 bases). Germline CDR1 SGHNT, CDR2 YYREEE (reference sequence). The CDR3 totals 15 residues. Trimming shortened V by 3 bases and J by 1 base, and 13 bases separated the two germline ends. CDR3 nucleotide sequence: TGTGCCAGCAGCTCCGCGACGGGGTTCCAAGAGACCCAGTACTTC. This codes for CASSSATGFQETQYF.

The sample holds a few counts of this clonotype. This chain uses TRBV6-2 or TRBV6-3 with TRBJ2-3; D may correspond to TRBD1 or TRBD2 (6 bases each). Per germline, CDR1 MNHEY and CDR2 SVGEGT. This CDR3 contains 15 residues. The V end was cut by 6 bases, the J end by 5 bases, with 18 bases between. CDR3 sequence: CASSPWGAEGDTQYF. The CDR3 region has the DNA TGTGCCAGCAGCCCTTGGGGGGCAGAGGGAGATACGCAGTATTTT.

Here the CDR3 DNA reads TGTGCCAGCAGTTTTAAGGGGGGGCTAGCGCTTCCTGAGCAGTTCTTC. It encodes CASSFKGGLALPEQFF. The chain carries TRBV28 and TRBJ2-1; TRBD2 is a possible D gene (7 bases). This CDR3 is 16 amino acids long. CDR1 MDHEN and CDR2 SYDVKM come from the germline V gene. V was pared by 3 bases and J by 9 bases, with 21 bases between.

The CDR3 DNA reads TGTGCCAGCAGCTCCCGGACTAGCAACACCGGGGAGCTGTTTTTT. It specifies CASSSRTSNTGELFF. This chain joins TRBV7-9 and TRBJ2-2; 8 nucleotides agree with TRBD2. CDR1 and CDR2 from the germline V gene are SEHNR and FQNEAQ (reference sequence). This CDR3 is 15 amino acids long. V was clipped by 4 bases and J by 2 bases; unmatched bases: 3. The full variable domain, its missing parts supplied by reference TRBV7-9 and TRBJ2-2, is DTGVSQNPRHKITKRGQNVTFRCDPISEHNRLYWYRQTLGQGPEFLTYFQNEAQLEKSRLLSDRFSAERPKGSFSTLEIQRTEQGDSAMYLCASSSRTSNTGELFFGEGSRLTVL.

The sample holds a few counts of this clonotype. V usage is TRBV19 and J usage is TRBJ2-3; D is undetermined. Trimming removed 6 bases at V and 1 base at J, with 11 bases between. The CDR3 contains 14 residues. Germline V gene data show CDR1 as LNHDA and CDR2 as SQIVND (reference sequence). CDR3 loop: CASRRSAGTDTQYF. The CDR3 nucleotides are TGTGCCAGTAGAAGGTCGGCTGGCACAGATACGCAGTATTTT.

A few counts support this clonotype. The chain joins TRBV20-1 to TRBJ1-1, with 10 positions matching TRBD1. V trimming: 7 bases; J trimming: 3 bases; junction bases outside the gene matches: 8. The CDR3 has 14 residues. Germline V gene data show CDR1 as DFQATT and CDR2 as SNEGSKA (reference sequence). CDR3: CSGQGARLDTEAFF. The CDR3 coding sequence is TGCAGTGGACAGGGGGCGCGGCTGGACACTGAAGCTTTCTTT.

The V gene is TRBV28, the J gene TRBJ2-5; the D call may be TRBD1 or TRBD2 (7 bases each). This CDR3 region has 15 residues. V gave up 3 bases and J gave up 9 bases, with 20 bases separating them. Germline assignment: CDR1 MDHEN and CDR2 SYDVKM. The CDR3 nucleotides are TGTGCCAGCAGTTTGCTAGCGGCAGGGGGTCCCCCCCAGTACTTC. This encodes CASSLLAAGGPPQYF.

The sample holds a few counts of this clonotype. The V and J genes are TRBV11-3 and TRBJ2-3; D is perhaps TRBD2 (5 bases). The CDR3 extends over 14 amino acids. CDR1 is SGHNT and CDR2 is YENEEA in the germline V gene. Trimming stripped 5 bases from V and 2 bases from J, with 11 bases between. In nucleotides, the CDR3 is TGTGCCAGCAGCCCGGACTCCCTCACAGATACGCAGTATTTT. Encoded protein: CASSPDSLTDTQYF.

The chain uses TRBV3-1 and TRBJ2-3; D uncertain. The CDR3 has 12 residues. Trimming cost V 4 bases and J 10 bases, with 12 bases left between them. CDR1 and CDR2 from the germline V gene are LGHDT and YNNKEL (reference sequence). This CDR3 reads CASSPTAWAQYF. CDR3 sequence (DNA): TGTGCCAGCAGCCCGACCGCGTGGGCGCAGTATTTT.

This clonotype was seen repeatedly, ten times or more. The J gene is TRBJ1-1, the V gene TRBV10-3; weak D call: TRBD1 (5 bases). V lost 5 bases and J lost 4, with 14 bases in between. Germline V gene lookup returns CDR1 ENHRY and CDR2 SYGVKD. This CDR3 is 14 amino acids long. CDR3 in DNA: TGTGCCATCAGTACCACCTCCGGGGCCACTGAAGCTTTCTTT. It encodes CAISTTSGATEAFF.

CDR3 region: CATADRTDQPQHF. CDR3 DNA sequence: TGTGCCACCGCGGACAGGACTGATCAGCCCCAGCATTTT. The V call is TRBV19, the J call TRBJ1-5; 7 bases match TRBD1. Unmatched junction bases numbered 8, after V lost 10 bases and J lost 5 bases. The CDR3 sequence is 13 residues long. Germline CDR1 LNHDA, CDR2 SQIVND (reference sequence).

This chain connects TRBV3-1 to TRBJ2-2, with D possibly matching TRBD2 (5 bases). Germline CDR1 reads LGHDT; CDR2 reads YNNKEL (reference sequence). The CDR3 is 16 residues long. V was clipped by 4 bases and J by 7 bases, with 19 bases between them. The CDR3 sequence is CASSPPGRTRDGELFF. CDR3 nucleotide sequence: TGTGCCAGCAGCCCTCCAGGAAGGACCCGGGACGGGGAGCTGTTTTTT.

This clonotype was detected many times. The chain uses TRBV7-8 and TRBJ2-7; unclear D gene. Germline V gene sequence: CDR1 SGHVS, CDR2 FQNEAQ. V was trimmed by 1 base and J by 2 bases, leaving 12 bases between them. The CDR3 has 15 amino acids. In nucleotides, the CDR3 is TGTGCCAGCAGCTTAGGACTGGACGGAACCTACGAGCAGTACTTC. This encodes CASSLGLDGTYEQYF. Combining the CDR3 with reference TRBV7-8 and TRBJ2-7 gives the whole variable domain GAGVSQSPRYKVAKRGQDVALRCDPISGHVSLFWYQQALGQGPEFLTYFQNEAQLDKSGLPSDRFFAERPEGSVSTLKIQRTQQEDSAVYLCASSLGLDGTYEQYFGPGTRLTVT.

The chain is built from TRBV7-6 and TRBJ2-6; 8 positions match TRBD2. The V gene's germline CDR1 is SGHVS and CDR2 FNYEAQ. The junction had 7 bases not matched to a gene; V was cut back by 6 bases and J by 0 bases. This CDR3 spans 17 amino acids. The CDR3 loop is CASRPPGRGSGANVLTF. CDR3 coding DNA: TGTGCCAGCAGACCTCCCGGGAGGGGCTCTGGGGCCAACGTCCTGACTTTC.

This clonotype came up a few times. J is TRBJ2-5 and V is TRBV12-3 or TRBV12-4; TRBD1 is a possible D gene (7 bases). There are 15 residues in the CDR3. V shed 3 bases and J shed 2 bases, with 13 bases lying between them. CDR3 amino acids: CASSFRGEGQETQYF. The CDR3 DNA reads TGTGCCAGCAGTTTCAGGGGGGAAGGTCAAGAGACCCAGTACTTC.